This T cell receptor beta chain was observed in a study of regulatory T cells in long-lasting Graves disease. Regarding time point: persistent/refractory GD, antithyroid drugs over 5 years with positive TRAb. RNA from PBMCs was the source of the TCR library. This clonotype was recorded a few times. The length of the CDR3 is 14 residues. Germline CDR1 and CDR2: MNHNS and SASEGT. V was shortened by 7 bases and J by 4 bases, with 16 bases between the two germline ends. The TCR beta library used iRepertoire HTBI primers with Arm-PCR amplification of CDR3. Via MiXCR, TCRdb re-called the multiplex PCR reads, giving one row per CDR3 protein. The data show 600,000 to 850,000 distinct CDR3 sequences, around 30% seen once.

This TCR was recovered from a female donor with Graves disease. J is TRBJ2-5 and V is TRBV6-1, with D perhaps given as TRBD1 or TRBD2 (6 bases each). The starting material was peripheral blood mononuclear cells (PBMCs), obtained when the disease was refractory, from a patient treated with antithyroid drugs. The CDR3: CASTRGTPGETQYF. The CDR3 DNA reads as TGTGCCAGCACCCGGGGGACACCCGGAGAGACCCAGTACTTC.